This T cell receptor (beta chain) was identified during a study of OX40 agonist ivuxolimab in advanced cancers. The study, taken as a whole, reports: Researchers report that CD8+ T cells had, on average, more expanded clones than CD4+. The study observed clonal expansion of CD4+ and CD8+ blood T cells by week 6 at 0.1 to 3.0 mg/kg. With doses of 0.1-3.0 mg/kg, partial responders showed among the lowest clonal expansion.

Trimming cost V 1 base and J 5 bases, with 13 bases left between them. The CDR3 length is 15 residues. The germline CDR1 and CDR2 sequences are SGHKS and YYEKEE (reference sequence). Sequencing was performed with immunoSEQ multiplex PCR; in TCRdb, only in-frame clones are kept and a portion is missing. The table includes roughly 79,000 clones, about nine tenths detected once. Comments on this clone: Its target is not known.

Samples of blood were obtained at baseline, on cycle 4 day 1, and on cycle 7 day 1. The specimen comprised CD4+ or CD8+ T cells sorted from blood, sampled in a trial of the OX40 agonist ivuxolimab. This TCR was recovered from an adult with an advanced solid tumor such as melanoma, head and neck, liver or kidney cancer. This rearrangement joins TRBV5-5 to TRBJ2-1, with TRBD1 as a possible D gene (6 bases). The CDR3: CASSLSWGQDNEQFF. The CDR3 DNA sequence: TGTGCCAGCAGCTTGTCGTGGGGGCAGGACAATGAGCAGTTCTTC.